Following are 14 T cell receptor beta chains from one sample sequenced in a study of T cell responses to AZD1222 COVID-19 vaccine. The protocol was immunoSEQ multiplex PCR, while the TCRdb copy is restricted to in-frame clones and leaves out a portion. The data show about 92,000 clones, roughly nine tenths seen once. The sequencing used peripheral blood, collected on day 0 of AZD1222 vaccination. The origin of the receptors is an adult in good health.

The V gene is TRBV19, the J gene TRBJ2-7, with 7 nucleotides matching TRBD2. Per the germline V gene, CDR1 is LNHDA and CDR2 is SQIVND (reference sequence). The CDR3 loop spans 14 amino acids. V shed 8 bases and J 4 bases; nucleotides not matched to a gene: 11. CDR3 coding DNA: TGTGCCAGTTCCGTTGGGGGGAGGGTGTACGAGCAGTACTTC. Protein sequence: CASSVGGRVYEQYF.

This clone was seen a single time. The rearrangement uses TRBV6-5 and TRBJ1-1, with unresolved D. Trimming took off 4 bases at V and 5 bases at J, with 17 bases between the two ends. CDR1 is MNHEY and CDR2 is SVGAGI in the germline V gene. The CDR3 totals 15 residues. CDR3 DNA sequence: TGTGCCAGCAGTTTGATAGGGATGATAGGGACTGAAGCTTTCTTT. Translation gives CASSLIGMIGTEAFF.

The gene calls are TRBV19 and TRBJ1-6, with TRBD1 matching 7 bases. Germline V CDR1 and CDR2: LNHDA, SQIVND (reference sequence). The CDR3 is 15 residues long. Germline trimming cut 5 bases from V and 5 bases from J; bases unmatched to any gene: 6. The CDR3 nucleotides are TGTGCCAGTAGTTTGGGGACAGCTAATAATTCACCCCTCCACTTT. Translating it yields CASSLGTANNSPLHF.

The rearrangement joins TRBV5-1 to TRBJ1-2; possibly TRBD1 for D (6 bases). The CDR3 extends over 13 amino acids. CDR1 and CDR2 (germline): SGHRS, YFSETQ. V lost 4 bases and J lost 1, with 8 bases in between. The CDR3: CASSRTVNYGYTF. Written as DNA, the CDR3 is TGCGCCAGCAGCCGGACAGTTAACTATGGCTACACCTTC.

The chain recombines TRBV2 with TRBJ1-3; D perhaps matches TRBD1 (6 bases). The ends were cut back, 2 bases at V and 7 bases at J, with 15 bases in the middle. The germline V gene has CDR1 SNHLY and CDR2 FYNNEI. The CDR3 sequence is 15 residues long. The chain's CDR3 is CASSERGLSGNTIYF. As DNA, the CDR3 is TGTGCCAGCAGTGAAAGGGGGTTGTCAGGGAACACCATATATTTT.

This clone was picked up one time. This chain connects TRBV5-1 to TRBJ1-6, with D possibly TRBD1 on 5 matching bases. The V gene lost 0 bases and the J gene lost 8 bases, with 9 bases spanning the gap. This CDR3 is built from 14 residues. Germline-derived CDR1 and CDR2 are SGHRS and YFSETQ. In DNA, the CDR3 is TGCGCCAGCAGCTTGGACCAGGGTTATTCACCCCTCCACTTT. It translates to CASSLDQGYSPLHF.

V is TRBV23-1 and J is TRBJ2-1, with 7 bases aligning to TRBD1. Being an ORF, TRBV23-1 has a function that is uncertain. Trimming removed 3 bases from V and 6 bases from J; junction bases left unmatched: 20. The CDR3 covers 19 residues. CDR3 protein: CASSQRTFPMGQLGNEQFF. In DNA, the CDR3 is TGCGCCAGCAGTCAGCGAACCTTTCCTATGGGACAGCTGGGCAATGAGCAGTTCTTC.

This clone was recorded only once. The rearrangement uses TRBV7-9 and TRBJ1-1, with D uncertain. The V gene's germline CDR1 is SEHNR and CDR2 FQNEAQ (reference sequence). V dropped 3 bases and J dropped 11 bases, with 16 bases sitting between them. This CDR3 comprises 13 residues. CDR3 residues: CASSFGISTRAFF. The DNA of the CDR3 is TGTGCCAGCAGCTTCGGGATAAGTACGCGCGCTTTCTTT.

This rearrangement joins TRBV7-3 to TRBJ1-2, with D possibly matching TRBD1 (6 bases). Per the germline V gene, CDR1 is SGHTA and CDR2 is FQGTGA. The V gene lost 4 bases and the J gene lost 5 bases, with 11 bases spanning the gap. The CDR3 spans 13 residues. In nucleotides, the CDR3 is TGTGCCAGCAGCTCAAACAGGGAGTATGGCTACACCTTC. It is translated as CASSSNREYGYTF.

As concerns this clone: Sequence at one end of the junction differs from germline and may be a read error. The gene calls are TRBV27 and TRBJ2-7; TRBD1 agrees at 9 bases. CDR3 length: 16 amino acids. The germline V gene encodes CDR1 MNHEY and CDR2 SMNVEV (reference sequence). The DNA for the CDR3 is TGTGCCAGCAGTCTATCGGGGACAGGGAGCTCCTACGAGCAGTACTTC. It codes for CASSLSGTGSSYEQYF.

This clone showed up just a few times. This chain joins TRBV6-1 and TRBJ1-1, with D perhaps matching TRBD1 (5 bases). Germline loops: CDR1 MNHNS, CDR2 SASEGT. Deletions cut 2 bases from V and 3 bases from J, with 10 bases between. The CDR3 contains 14 residues. The CDR3 spells CASSEWGVDTEAFF. DNA for the CDR3: TGTGCCAGCAGTGAATGGGGGGTAGACACTGAAGCTTTCTTT.

This clone was seen more than once but under ten times. J is TRBJ1-5 and V is TRBV30; perhaps TRBD1 as D (5 bases). This CDR3 region has 16 residues. Trimming removed 0 bases at V and 4 bases at J, with 16 bases between. CDR1 and CDR2 (germline): GTSNPN, SVGIG (reference sequence). In DNA, the CDR3 is TGTGCCTGGAGTGTACGGCTTTCGGGGGGTAATCAGCCCCAGCATTTT. It encodes CAWSVRLSGGNQPQHF.

The rearrangement links TRBV28 to TRBJ1-5; D perhaps matches TRBD1 (5 bases). The V gene lost 2 bases and the J gene lost 2 bases, with 13 bases spanning the gap. The CDR3 extends over 16 amino acids. Germline CDR1 is MDHEN and CDR2 is SYDVKM. As DNA, the CDR3 is TGTGCCAGCAGTTTACCAGGGAGGAGCGGCAATCAGCCCCAGCATTTT. Encoded protein: CASSLPGRSGNQPQHF.

The chain recombines TRBV2 with TRBJ1-2; D ambiguous. The V gene lost 10 bases and the J gene lost 0 bases, with 12 bases spanning the gap. The V gene's germline CDR1 is SNHLY and CDR2 FYNNEI. This CDR3 has 13 residues. DNA of the CDR3: TGTGCCACAAGACGGGATACTAACTATGGCTACACCTTC. It translates to CATRRDTNYGYTF.